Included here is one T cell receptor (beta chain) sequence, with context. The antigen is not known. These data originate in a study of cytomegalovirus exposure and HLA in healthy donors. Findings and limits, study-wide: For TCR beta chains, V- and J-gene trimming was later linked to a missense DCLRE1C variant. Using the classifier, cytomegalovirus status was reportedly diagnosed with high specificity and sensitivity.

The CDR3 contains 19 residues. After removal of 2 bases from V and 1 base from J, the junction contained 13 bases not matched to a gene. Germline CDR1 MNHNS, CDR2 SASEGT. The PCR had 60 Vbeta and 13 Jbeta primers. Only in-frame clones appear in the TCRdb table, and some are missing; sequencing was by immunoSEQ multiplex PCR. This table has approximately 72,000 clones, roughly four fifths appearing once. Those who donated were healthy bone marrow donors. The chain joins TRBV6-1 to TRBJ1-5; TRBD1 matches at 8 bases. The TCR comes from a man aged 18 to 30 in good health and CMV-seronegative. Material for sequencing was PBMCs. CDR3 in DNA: TGTGCCAGCAGTGAATTGAGCGGGACAGGATTAGGGAGCAATCAGCCCCAGCATTTT. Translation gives CASSELSGTGLGSNQPQHF.